Below, 10 T cell receptor beta chains from the same sample are listed, as sequenced in a study of T cell responses to AZD1222 COVID-19 vaccine. The method was immunoSEQ multiplex PCR; TCRdb's version includes in-frame clones alone and lacks a portion of them. The sample shows some 180,000 clones, about 83% of them seen only once. The specimen was peripheral blood, collected 28 days after the second AZD1222 dose. Receptors originate from an adult who received the AZD1222 COVID-19 vaccine.

The chain recombines TRBV27 with TRBJ2-1; 10 bases are shared with TRBD1. CDR3 length: 16 amino acids. Germline V gene sequence: CDR1 MNHEY, CDR2 SMNVEV (reference sequence). With V trimmed by 5 bases and J by 6 bases, 10 bases remained unmatched. CDR3 in amino acids: CASSLQTGGDTNEQFF. The CDR3, as DNA: TGTGCCAGCAGTCTACAGACAGGGGGCGATACCAATGAGCAGTTCTTC.

This rearrangement joins TRBV27 to TRBJ2-7; D remains ambiguous. V shed 5 bases and J shed 1 base, with 21 bases lying between them. In germline, CDR1 is MNHEY, CDR2 SMNVEV (reference sequence). The CDR3 runs to 17 residues. In DNA form, the CDR3 reads TGTGCCAGCAGTACTTATCCCCCTCACCAAAATTCCTACGAGCAGTACTTC. Translated: CASSTYPPHQNSYEQYF.

This clone showed up just a few times. The chain recombines TRBV18 with TRBJ2-7; 9 bases agree with TRBD1. V lost 4 bases and J lost 2; bases outside the gene matches: 3. The germline gives CDR1 KGHSH, CDR2 LQKENI. This CDR3 contains 14 residues. The CDR3 loop is CASSLRQGAYEQYF. The CDR3 DNA reads TGTGCCAGCTCACTGAGACAGGGGGCCTACGAGCAGTACTTC.

The rearrangement uses TRBV7-9 and TRBJ1-6, with TRBD1 matching over 8 bases. Germline assignment: CDR1 SEHNR and CDR2 FQNEAQ (reference sequence). V lost 3 bases to trimming and J lost 9 bases; unmatched junction nucleotides: 4. The CDR3 has 14 amino acids. The CDR3 bases are TGTGCCAGCAGCTTGCAGGGGGCGTTTTCACCCCTCCACTTT. Residues: CASSLQGAFSPLHF.

The CDR3 nucleotides read TGCGCCAGCAGCTTCGACAGGATTTCTGAAGCTTTCTTT. Its protein product is CASSFDRISEAFF. The chain is built from TRBV5-1 and TRBJ1-1, with D possibly TRBD1 on 6 matching bases. This CDR3 region has 13 residues. The V end lost 2 bases, the J end lost 6 bases, and 11 bases lay between the germline ends. Germline CDR1 SGHRS, CDR2 YFSETQ.

The V call is TRBV4-2, the J call TRBJ1-6, with a possible D match to TRBD1 (5 bases). Germline CDR1 and CDR2: LGHNA and YNFKEQ. CDR3 length equals 17 residues. V was shortened by 4 bases and J by 0 bases, with 13 bases between the two germline ends. CDR3 sequence: CASSRGTASSYNSPLHF. The CDR3 DNA follows: TGTGCCAGCAGCCGAGGGACGGCCAGCTCCTATAATTCACCCCTCCACTTT.

The rearrangement links TRBV27 to TRBJ1-2, with TRBD1 identical over 10 bases. CDR1 is MNHEY, CDR2 SMNVEV, per germline (reference sequence). CDR3 length equals 13 residues. The V segment lost 6 bases and the J segment 6 bases; nucleotides outside the gene matches: 4. Written as DNA, the CDR3 is TGTGCCAGCAGACGAGGACAGGGGGATGGCTACACCTTC. This codes for CASRRGQGDGYTF.

The chain joins TRBV6-5 to TRBJ1-1; D is ambiguous. The CDR3 spans 13 residues. Germline loops: CDR1 MNHEY, CDR2 SVGAGI. V lost 0 bases and J 7 bases, leaving 9 bases between the germline ends. The CDR3 loop is CASSYSNKGEAFF. The CDR3 DNA follows: TGTGCCAGCAGTTACTCGAATAAGGGTGAAGCTTTCTTT.

This sequence joins TRBV30 and TRBJ2-5; TRBD1 matches at 9 bases. The V gene's germline CDR1 is GTSNPN and CDR2 SVGIG (reference sequence). The CDR3 has 16 residues. Unmatched junction bases numbered 14, after V lost 7 bases and J lost 2 bases. CDR3 loop: CAFRDRATEIQETQYF. CDR3 nucleotide sequence: TGTGCCTTCCGGGACAGGGCGACAGAGATACAAGAGACCCAGTACTTC.

V and J are TRBV7-6 and TRBJ2-7; D is undetermined. Germline V gene data show CDR1 as SGHVS and CDR2 as FNYEAQ. This CDR3 contains 11 residues. V lost 2 bases and J lost 1, with 0 bases in between. In DNA form, the CDR3 reads TGTGCCAGCAGCTTATCCTACGAGCAGTACTTC. Translated: CASSLSYEQYF.